The 12 T cell receptor beta chains given below trace back to one sample, sequenced in a study of response to subunit inactivated influenza vaccine. TCRdb fed the RT-PCR reads into MiXCR, producing one record per CDR3 protein. The sample has approximately 520,000 distinct CDR3 sequences, about 25% seen once. Sequenced here: CD4+ T cells sorted from PBMCs, sampled roughly 5 days after vaccination. Receptor source: a man between 50 and 59 years old who received an inactivated influenza vaccine.

The table lists this clonotype with a few counts. V gene TRBV7-8 combines with J gene TRBJ2-1, with D possibly TRBD1 on 5 matching bases. The germline CDR1 and CDR2 sequences are SGHVS and FQNEAQ. V was cut by 5 bases and J by 5 bases, with 22 bases left in between. This CDR3 comprises 17 residues. Here the CDR3 reads CASSHWRVQGKNNEQFF. CDR3 in DNA: TGTGCCAGCAGCCACTGGAGAGTCCAGGGCAAGAACAATGAGCAGTTCTTC. The full variable domain, its missing parts supplied by reference TRBV7-8 and TRBJ2-1, is GAGVSQSPRYKVAKRGQDVALRCDPISGHVSLFWYQQALGQGPEFLTYFQNEAQLDKSGLPSDRFFAERPEGSVSTLKIQRTQQEDSAVYLCASSHWRVQGKNNEQFFGPGTRLTVL.

There are a few counts of this clonotype. The V call is TRBV9, the J call TRBJ2-1, with 7 positions matching TRBD2. Germline CDR1 and CDR2: SGDLS and YYNGEE. This CDR3 spans 18 amino acids. With 2 bases clipped from V and 2 bases from J, the junction kept 13 bases outside the gene matches. The DNA of the CDR3 is TGTGCCAGCAGCGTTGGCGGGAGTCCCCGTCCGCCCTACAATGAGCAGTTCTTC. It is translated as CASSVGGSPRPPYNEQFF.

The chain couples TRBV6-5 to TRBJ2-7; D may be TRBD1 or TRBD2 (5 bases each). The CDR3 is 16 amino acids. Germline V lookup: CDR1 MNHEY, CDR2 SVGAGI. V gave up 2 bases and J gave up 4 bases, with 18 bases separating them. CDR3 sequence: CASSYRGVDFLYEQYF. The CDR3 region has the DNA TGTGCCAGCAGTTACAGGGGTGTGGACTTTCTTTACGAGCAGTACTTC.

The chain joins TRBV6-2 or TRBV6-3 to TRBJ1-1, with D uncertain. CDR1 and CDR2 from the germline V gene are MNHEY and SVGEGT. Trimming shortened V by 0 bases and J by 5 bases, and 10 bases separated the two germline ends. The CDR3 contains 14 residues. In DNA form, the CDR3 reads TGTGCCAGCAGTTACTCGAGGGTCGGAACTGAAGCTTTCTTT. Translated: CASSYSRVGTEAFF.

This rearrangement joins TRBV20-1 to TRBJ2-7; TRBD1 matches 8 bases. Looked up from germline, CDR1 is DFQATT and CDR2 is SNEGSKA (reference sequence). The CDR3 is made up of 15 amino acids. The CDR3 here is CSQGDRGSRSYEQYF. The CDR3 bases are TGCAGCCAGGGTGACAGGGGATCCCGCTCCTACGAGCAGTACTTC.

The J gene is TRBJ1-4, the V gene TRBV5-1; D is undetermined. Germline CDR1 reads SGHRS; CDR2 reads YFSETQ. This CDR3 spans 13 amino acids. V was trimmed by 4 bases and J by 7 bases, leaving 11 bases between them. CDR3 nucleotide sequence: TGCGCCAGCAGCCCTGTTGGAGGTGAAAAACTGTTTTTT. Translated, it gives CASSPVGGEKLFF.

This clonotype has just a few counts. J is TRBJ1-1 and V is TRBV4-2, with D unresolved. The V end lost 3 bases, the J end lost 1 base, and 9 bases lay between the germline ends. Germline lookup yields CDR1 LGHNA and CDR2 YNFKEQ. The CDR3 is made up of 14 amino acids. CDR3 bases: TGTGCCAGCAGCCATTCGCGGGGGAACACTGAAGCTTTCTTT. Encoded protein: CASSHSRGNTEAFF.

The chain uses TRBV7-3 and TRBJ1-2; D perhaps matches TRBD1 (6 bases). Trimming shortened V by 2 bases and J by 6 bases, and 13 bases separated the two germline ends. CDR3 length: 14 amino acids. Germline V gene sequence: CDR1 SGHTA, CDR2 FQGTGA. CDR3 in amino acids: CASSLGPGENGYTF. CDR3 sequence (DNA): TGTGCCAGCAGCTTAGGTCCAGGGGAGAATGGCTACACCTTC.

Only a few counts were recorded for this clonotype. The V call is TRBV15, the J call TRBJ1-4, with D uncertain. Trimming removed 0 bases from V and 4 bases from J, with 9 bases in between. Germline-derived CDR1 and CDR2 are LNHNV and YYDKDF (reference sequence). There are 15 residues in the CDR3. CDR3 DNA sequence: TGTGCCACCAGCAGAGATATCACAGATAATGAAAAACTGTTTTTT. Translation: CATSRDITDNEKLFF.

This clonotype has a handful of counts. J is TRBJ2-1 and V is TRBV11-2; TRBD1 is a possible D gene (7 bases). There are 17 residues in the CDR3. Germline V CDR1 and CDR2: SGHAT, FQNNGV. Trimming shortened V by 7 bases and J by 0 bases, and 19 bases separated the two germline ends. The CDR3 DNA reads TGTGCCAGCACCGAGGGGGGACAGTGGAGCTCCTACAATGAGCAGTTCTTC. Amino acids: CASTEGGQWSSYNEQFF.

This clonotype was seen a few times. The rearrangement uses TRBV20-1 and TRBJ1-1, with D maybe TRBD1 (5 bases). The germline V gene encodes CDR1 DFQATT and CDR2 SNEGSKA (reference sequence). This CDR3 has 11 amino acids. V was cut by 8 bases and J by 2 bases, with 9 bases left in between. As DNA, the CDR3 is TGCAGTATACAGGAAAACACTGAAGCTTTCTTT. Protein product: CSIQENTEAFF.

This chain uses TRBV5-5 with TRBJ2-6; the D gene could be TRBD1 or TRBD2 (5 bases each). V lost 4 bases and J 0 bases, leaving 11 bases between the germline ends. The germline gives CDR1 SGHKS, CDR2 YYEKEE (reference sequence). The CDR3 extends over 16 amino acids. CDR3 sequence reads: CASSKGPSSGANVLTF. The DNA for the CDR3 is TGTGCCAGCAGCAAGGGACCATCCTCTGGGGCCAACGTCCTGACTTTC.